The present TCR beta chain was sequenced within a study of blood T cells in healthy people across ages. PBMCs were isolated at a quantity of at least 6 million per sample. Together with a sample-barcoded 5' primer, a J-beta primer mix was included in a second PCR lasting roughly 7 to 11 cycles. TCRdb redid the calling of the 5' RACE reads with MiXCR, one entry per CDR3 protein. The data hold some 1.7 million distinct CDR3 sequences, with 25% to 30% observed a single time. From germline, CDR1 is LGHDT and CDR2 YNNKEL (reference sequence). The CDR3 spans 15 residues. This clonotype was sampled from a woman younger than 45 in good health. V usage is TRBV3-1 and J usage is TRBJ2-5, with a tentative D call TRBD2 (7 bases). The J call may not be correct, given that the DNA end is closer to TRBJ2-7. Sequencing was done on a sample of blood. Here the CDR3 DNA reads TGTGCCAGCAGCCACGGCGTAAACGGGGGGCTCGAGCAGTACTTC. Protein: CASSHGVNGGLEQYF.